A selection of T cell receptor beta chains follows, all from one sample in a study of radiation and T cells in renal cell carcinoma. Libraries were prepared by immunoSEQ multiplex PCR; TCRdb keeps only in-frame clonotypes and omits some of them. In the table there are about 78,000 clones, about 88% of which are singletons. Sequencing used blood, obtained from a patient whose treatment included radiotherapy and nephrectomy. Receptors were obtained from a woman in her 70s with renal cell carcinoma. Each CDR3 is given with its conserved first and last residue. The order of the fields is V gene, J gene, clone size, D gene, CDR3 DNA, CDR3 protein. D genes are given only for firm matches. Clone size appears in some rows only: once, few, many, or a class for an expanded clone.

TRBV7-6	TRBJ2-3	-	TRBD2	TGTGCCAGCAGCTTAAGAGGACTAGCGGGGCACTACACAGATACGCAGTATTTT	CASSLRGLAGHYTDTQYF
TRBV28	TRBJ1-2	-	TRBD1	TGTGCCAGCAGTGGACAGGATTACTATGGCTACACCTTC	CASSGQDYYGYTF
TRBV2	TRBJ2-7	-	TRBD2	TGTGCCAGCAGTGCCCGGGGGGGAAACTACGAGCAGTACTTC	CASSARGGNYEQYF
TRBV30	TRBJ1-2	-	TRBD1	TGTGCCTTTATCCGGGACAGCTATGGCTACACCTTC	CAFIRDSYGYTF
TRBV6-4	TRBJ2-5	-	-	TGTGCCAGCAGTGACTCGACTCCCCAAGAGACCCAGTACTTC	CASSDSTPQETQYF
TRBV4-2	TRBJ2-1	-	TRBD2	TGTGCCAGCAGCCAAAGGCCTAGCGGGGGGGATGAGCAGTTCTTC	CASSQRPSGGDEQFF
TRBV9	TRBJ2-1	once	TRBD1	TGTGCCAGCAGCTACGACAGGGGTCAGTACAATGAGCAGTTCTTC	CASSYDRGQYNEQFF
TRBV27	TRBJ1-3	once	TRBD1	TGTGCCAGCAGCTCTGGGGACAGGGCCAGATCCTCTGGAAACACCATATATTTT	CASSSGDRARSSGNTIYF
TRBV5-1	TRBJ1-1	-	-	TGCGCCAGCAGCTCCCTGGCGGGGGCAGGGACTGAAGCTTTCTTT	CASSSLAGAGTEAFF
TRBV4-3	TRBJ2-3	-	-	TGCGCCAGCAGCCAACTTGGGCATGGAAGCTCTAGCACAGATACGCAGTATTTT	CASSQLGHGSSSTDTQYF
TRBV27	TRBJ2-2	-	-	TGTGCCAGCAGTTTATCATTACAGTCCGCGAACACCGGGGAGCTGTTTTTT	CASSLSLQSANTGELFF
TRBV5-1	TRBJ2-3	-	TRBD2	TGCGCCAGCAGCCTGGCCGGGGGGTGGACAGATACGCAGTATTTT	CASSLAGGWTDTQYF
TRBV28	TRBJ1-5	-	TRBD1	TGTGCCAGCAGTTTAACGGGACAGGGGGGCAATCAGCCCCAGCATTTT	CASSLTGQGGNQPQHF
TRBV30	TRBJ1-5	-	-	TGTGCCTGGAGTGTAGACGGGGGGGTAGGTCAGCCCCAGCATTTT	CAWSVDGGVGQPQHF
TRBV9	TRBJ2-1	-	TRBD2	TGTGCCAGCAGCGCGTTCCGACTAGCGAATAAAAATGAGCAGTTCTTC	CASSAFRLANKNEQFF
TRBV5-1	TRBJ1-1	few	-	TGCGCCAGCAGCTTGGGGTATCGCACTGAAGCTTTCTTT	CASSLGYRTEAFF
TRBV5-5	TRBJ1-1	-	-	TGTGCCAGCAGCTTGGAGGCAGGACTGAACACTGAAGCTTTCTTT	CASSLEAGLNTEAFF
TRBV7-2	TRBJ2-2	-	TRBD2	TGTGCCAGCAGCGATCCACCGGGACTAGCAAGCGGGGAGCTGTTTTTT	CASSDPPGLASGELFF
TRBV7-2	TRBJ1-6	-	TRBD1	TGTGCCAGCAGCTTAGGAACCGGGACAGGGAGCTCACCCCTCCACTTT	CASSLGTGTGSSPLHF
TRBV15	TRBJ1-1	few	-	TGTGCCACCAGCAGAGATCTCTCTGAAGCTTTCTTT	CATSRDLSEAFF
TRBV9	TRBJ2-3	-	TRBD1	TGTGCCAGCAGCGTAACAGGGGGAGATACGCAGTATTTT	CASSVTGGDTQYF
TRBV6-5	TRBJ1-6	-	-	TGTGCCAGCAGTTACGTGATGGGAAATTCACCCCTCCACTTT	CASSYVMGNSPLHF
TRBV29-1	TRBJ2-7	-	-	TGCAGCGTTTCGTGGGCCTTGGTGTACGAGCAGTACTTC	CSVSWALVYEQYF
TRBV2	TRBJ1-1	-	-	TGTGCCAGCTCGACACTACCGAGCTTTGAAGCTTTCTTT	CASSTLPSFEAFF
TRBV4-3	TRBJ2-1	few	-	TGCGCCAGCAGCCGTCGAACTCTAGCCATCAATGAGCAGTTCTTC	CASSRRTLAINEQFF
TRBV5-4	TRBJ1-3	-	-	TGTGCCAGCAGCCGGGACACCAGAAACACCATATATTTT	CASSRDTRNTIYF
TRBV28	TRBJ1-4	-	TRBD1	TGTGCCAGCTACAGGGGACAAGCGGGGAAACTGTTTTTT	CASYRGQAGKLFF
TRBV5-1	TRBJ1-1	-	-	TGCGCCAGCAGCTTGGGACTCCCTGCTGGGGACACTGAAGCTTTCTTT	CASSLGLPAGDTEAFF
TRBV29-1	TRBJ2-3	-	-	TGCAGCGTTCGCCTGGGCTATTTGGTCGGTACGCAGTATTTT	CSVRLGYLVGTQYF
TRBV11-3	TRBJ2-7	-	-	TGTGCCAGCAGCTTTGCTGAGCAGTACTTC	CASSFAEQYF
TRBV5-4	TRBJ2-1	-	-	TGTGCCAGCAGCCCGGGAGCCGCTGCCTACAATGAGCAGTTCTTC	CASSPGAAAYNEQFF
TRBV30	TRBJ2-3	-	-	TGTGCCTGGGGTAGCACAGATACGCAGTATTTT	CAWGSTDTQYF
TRBV11-3	TRBJ1-2	-	TRBD1	TGTGGAGTTTCGACAGGGGGCAACTATGGCTACACCTTC	CGVSTGGNYGYTF
TRBV7-8	TRBJ2-2	-	-	TGTGCCAGCAGCACCTTAAGAGCGGAACCGAACACCGGGGAGCTGTTTTTT	CASSTLRAEPNTGELFF
TRBV27	TRBJ2-3	-	TRBD2	TGTGCCAGCAGTTTATTCAAGACTAGCGGGGGAGGTGATACGCAGTATTTT	CASSLFKTSGGGDTQYF
TRBV7-2	TRBJ2-5	-	TRBD2	TGTGCCAGCAGCTCCGGGACTAGCGGGGGGGCGGAGACCCAGTACTTC	CASSSGTSGGAETQYF
TRBV5-1	TRBJ2-3	-	TRBD1	TGCGCCAGCAGCTTTGGGGACAGGCCCCCCGATACGCAGTATTTT	CASSFGDRPPDTQYF
TRBV5-1	TRBJ2-3	-	TRBD1	TGCGCCAGCAGCTTACAGGGGAAAAGCACAGATACGCAGTATTTT	CASSLQGKSTDTQYF
TRBV5-1	TRBJ2-3	-	TRBD2	TGCGCCAGCAGCTCCAGCGGGGGGGCATGGGAGACGCAGTATTTT	CASSSSGGAWETQYF
TRBV4-3	TRBJ1-2	-	-	TGCGCCAGCAGCCAAGATGTTGGCGGGGGAGGCTACACCTTC	CASSQDVGGGGYTF
TRBV27	TRBJ1-2	-	-	TGTGCCAGCAGTCGCTATCCCGGGACAACTAACTATGGCTACACCTTC	CASSRYPGTTNYGYTF
TRBV15	TRBJ1-2	once	-	TGTGCCACCAGCAGAGACAGCTATGGCTACACCTTC	CATSRDSYGYTF
TRBV10-3	TRBJ2-1	-	-	TGTGCCATCAGTGAGTCGGCTAGCAATGAGCAGTTCTTC	CAISESASNEQFF
TRBV4-1	TRBJ1-1	-	-	TGCGCCAGCGCGGCAGGAGACACTGAAGCTTTCTTT	CASAAGDTEAFF
TRBV30	TRBJ2-6	once	TRBD1	TGTGCCTGGAGTGTTCAATGGGACAGGGGGCACTCTGGGGCCAACGTCCTGACTTTC	CAWSVQWDRGHSGANVLTF
TRBV6-6	TRBJ2-1	-	-	TGTGCCAGCGGGACCACTAGCACGCGTGAGCAGTTCTTC	CASGTTSTREQFF